This TCR beta chain was recovered during a study of blood T cell repertoires in COVID-19. Looking at the study overall: Samples representing acute and convalescent COVID-19 were sourced from the United States, Italy and Spain.

The CDR3 length is 17 residues. The germline V gene encodes CDR1 SGHAT and CDR2 FQNNGV. The V end was cut by 5 bases, the J end by 2 bases, with 19 bases between. Living in roughly 25 US areas, the participants were between 18 and 89 years of age. Clinical history reported by participants formed the basis on which cohorts were assigned. Authors' processing steps: Using reference gene primer amplification, nucleated cell counts were estimated. Sequencing was performed with immunoSEQ multiplex PCR; in TCRdb, only in-frame clones are kept and a portion is missing. That table furnishes V, J and clone size, whereas the DNA furnished D and trimming. The sample lists a few hundred thousand clones, 80% to 90% seen once, with roughly 4.2% in the top ten.

Sample: PBMCs or T cells enriched from blood (not recorded which). V and J are TRBV11-2 and TRBJ1-5; D might be TRBD1 (5 bases). This TCR derives from a middle-aged woman with acute COVID-19. The DNA for the CDR3 is TGTGCCAGCAGCCCTTTTGGTGCGGGACGGGGCAATCAGCCCCAGCATTTT. Translated, it gives CASSPFGAGRGNQPQHF.